Listed here is a single T cell receptor (beta chain). The data stem from a study of blood T cell repertoires in COVID-19. Libraries were prepared by immunoSEQ multiplex PCR; TCRdb keeps only in-frame clonotypes and omits some of them. The table shows around 430,000 clones, with around 87% occurring only once. Recovered participants had two consecutive negative NP/OP PCR tests, healthcare professional clearance, or symptom resolution. Trimming removed 5 bases from V and 2 bases from J; junction bases left unmatched: 6. Germline lookup yields CDR1 SGHTA and CDR2 FQGNSA. This CDR3 region has 15 residues.

This chain uses TRBV7-2 with TRBJ2-7; 10 bases align to TRBD1. The source is a woman in her fifties or sixties who had recovered from COVID-19. The sequencing input was PBMCs or T cells enriched from blood (not recorded which). The CDR3 bases are TGTGCCAGCAGCCTCACCGGGACAGGGGCCTACGAGCAGTACTTC. Translating gives CASSLTGTGAYEQYF.